Listed below are T cell receptor beta chains from one sample, sequenced in a study of OX40 agonist ivuxolimab in advanced cancers. TCRdb's table, derived via immunoSEQ multiplex PCR, lists solely in-frame clones and lacks some. The sample has 65,000 to 85,000 clones; 85% are singletons. Sequenced material: CD4+ or CD8+ T cells sorted from blood, taken in a trial of the OX40 agonist ivuxolimab. Receptors originate from an adult with an advanced solid tumor such as melanoma, head and neck, liver or kidney cancer. The CDR3 runs from the conserved cysteine through the conserved F or W. Fields, in order: V gene, clone size, J gene, D gene, CDR3 DNA, CDR3 protein. A D gene is named only where the DNA matches it firmly. A clone size is listed for some rows: how often the clone was seen (once, few, many), or a class if it is expanded.

>TRBV5-6|.|TRBJ1-4|.
TGTGCCAGCAGCTTACCCGGACCAGCCGAAAAACTGTTTTTT
CASSLPGPAEKLFF
>TRBV18|.|TRBJ1-5|.
TGTGCCAGCTCACAGATAGACTCCCACAATCAGCCCCAGCATTTT
CASSQIDSHNQPQHF
>TRBV5-1|once|TRBJ2-2|.
TGCGCCAGCAGCTTCAGGACCGGGAACACCGGGGAGCTGTTTTTT
CASSFRTGNTGELFF
>TRBV2|.|TRBJ1-1|TRBD1
TGTGCCAGCAGGGCCAGGGGGATGAACACTGAAGCTTTCTTT
CASRARGMNTEAFF
>TRBV30|.|TRBJ2-5|.
TGTGCCTGGGGGTTCCAAGAGACCCAGTACTTC
CAWGFQETQYF
>TRBV27|.|TRBJ2-2|.
TGTGCCAGCAGCCCCTTGGGAGTCGGGGAGCTGTTTTTT
CASSPLGVGELFF
>TRBV30|few|TRBJ2-2|.
TGTGCCTGGAGTAGAATGATGAACACCGGGGAGCTGTTTTTT
CAWSRMMNTGELFF
>TRBV9|.|TRBJ1-1|.
TGTGCCAGCAGCGTAGCCCCTCTGAACACTGAAGCTTTCTTT
CASSVAPLNTEAFF
>TRBV27|.|TRBJ2-3|.
TGTGCCAGCAGTCCCCTCAGCGGGACAGATACGCAGTATTTT
CASSPLSGTDTQYF
>TRBV28|.|TRBJ1-2|.
TGTGCCAGCAGGAACAGCCGGAACTATGGCTACACCTTC
CASRNSRNYGYTF
>TRBV6-1|.|TRBJ2-7|.
TGTGCCAGCAGGGAACCGGGGCGAGGTGTGGGCGAGCAGTACTTC
CASREPGRGVGEQYF
>TRBV10-3|once|TRBJ2-2|TRBD2
TGTGCCATCAGTGGAGTTAGCGGGGGGTTAGGCACCGGGGAGCTGTTTTTT
CAISGVSGGLGTGELFF
>TRBV6-1|.|TRBJ2-5|TRBD1
TGTGCCAGCAGTGACCTCGGGACAGAAGAAGAGACCCAGTACTTC
CASSDLGTEEETQYF
>TRBV28|.|TRBJ1-5|TRBD1
TGTGCCAGCAGTTTGGTTCTGGGACAGGGGAATCAGCCCCAGCATTTT
CASSLVLGQGNQPQHF
>TRBV5-1|.|TRBJ2-3|.
TGCGCCAGCGCACCCACTCTAGGAGCGGATACGCAGTATTTT
CASAPTLGADTQYF
>TRBV5-1|.|TRBJ1-6|.
TGCGCCAGCAGCTTGGGTTTAGGGGACCGTGGTTCACCCCTCCACTTT
CASSLGLGDRGSPLHF
>TRBV28|once|TRBJ1-1|.
TGTGCCAGCAGTTTCAACAGAGGCCCCCTGGGCACTGAAGCTTTCTTT
CASSFNRGPLGTEAFF
>TRBV7-2|.|TRBJ2-5|TRBD2
TGTGCCAGCAGCCTGACTAGCGGGAGTGAGACCCAGTACTTC
CASSLTSGSETQYF
>TRBV18|.|TRBJ1-4|TRBD1
TGTGCCAGCTCACCAAATTCTCGGACAGGGGGTGAAAAACTGTTTTTT
CASSPNSRTGGEKLFF
>TRBV28|.|TRBJ1-2|TRBD1
TGTGCCAGCAAGGGAGGGGGCGAGGGGAGTTATGGCTACACCTTC
CASKGGGEGSYGYTF
>TRBV6-5|.|TRBJ1-1|.
TGTGCCAGCAGAAGGCAGGGTTACTCTGAAGCTTTCTTT
CASRRQGYSEAFF
>TRBV7-2|.|TRBJ2-2|TRBD1
TGTGCCAGCAGCCCGGGACAGGGGTACACCGGGGAGCTGTTTTTT
CASSPGQGYTGELFF
>TRBV6-1|.|TRBJ2-1|TRBD2
TGTGCCAGCAGTGGGCCCCGGGCGGGAGGTAACAATGAGCAGTTCTTC
CASSGPRAGGNNEQFF
>TRBV7-2|.|TRBJ2-3|.
TGTGCCAGCAGCTTATGGACCTCGGATACGCAGTATTTT
CASSLWTSDTQYF
>TRBV6-5|.|TRBJ2-5|.
TGTGCCAGCAGTTACCAACAAAAAGAGACCCAGTACTTC
CASSYQQKETQYF
>TRBV6-5|.|TRBJ1-2|TRBD1
TGTGCCAGCAGTTACCTTGACAGGGCGACAGGCTACACCTTC
CASSYLDRATGYTF
>TRBV6-5|.|TRBJ1-2|.
TGTGCCAGCAAACCCGACGACGCCTACTATGGCTACACCTTC
CASKPDDAYYGYTF
>TRBV7-9|.|TRBJ2-7|TRBD1
TGTGCCAGCAGCTTAGGGGGGACAGGGACCTACGAGCAGTACTTC
CASSLGGTGTYEQYF
>TRBV29-1|.|TRBJ2-3|.
TGCAGCGTTGCTAGCGCGGCAGATACGCAGTATTTT
CSVASAADTQYF